This T cell receptor beta chain was sequenced for a study of T-cell memory formation after mild COVID-19. Overall study context: The TCR clusters were mostly specific to one donor. Study results and caveats: Day 37-peaking second-wave clones had unconfirmed SARS-CoV-2 specificity. Contracting CD8+ clones were enriched in EMRA, CD4+ mainly in CM and EM. Contracting clones from day 15 to 85 had balanced CD4/CD8; later expanders favoured CD4+.

This clonotype was observed a few times. Its matching antigen is unknown. TCRdb redid the calling of the 5' RACE reads with MiXCR, one entry per CDR3 protein. The sample lists over 500,000 distinct CDR3 sequences; roughly 17% were seen once. Germline V gene lookup returns CDR1 SGDLS and CDR2 YYNGEE. CDR3 length: 15 residues. V gave up 4 bases and J gave up 1 base; unmatched junction bases: 7. The sequence was collected from an adult woman who had mild COVID-19 (a few samples of this study predate the infection). Cell type and time point are not known. This chain joins TRBV9 and TRBJ2-5, with TRBD2 matching 7 bases. The sample consisted of PBMCs or a T cell subset sorted from them (not recorded which). CDR3 in DNA: TGTGCCAGCAGCCCCCCCAGCGGGACCCAAGAGACCCAGTACTTC. Its protein is CASSPPSGTQETQYF.